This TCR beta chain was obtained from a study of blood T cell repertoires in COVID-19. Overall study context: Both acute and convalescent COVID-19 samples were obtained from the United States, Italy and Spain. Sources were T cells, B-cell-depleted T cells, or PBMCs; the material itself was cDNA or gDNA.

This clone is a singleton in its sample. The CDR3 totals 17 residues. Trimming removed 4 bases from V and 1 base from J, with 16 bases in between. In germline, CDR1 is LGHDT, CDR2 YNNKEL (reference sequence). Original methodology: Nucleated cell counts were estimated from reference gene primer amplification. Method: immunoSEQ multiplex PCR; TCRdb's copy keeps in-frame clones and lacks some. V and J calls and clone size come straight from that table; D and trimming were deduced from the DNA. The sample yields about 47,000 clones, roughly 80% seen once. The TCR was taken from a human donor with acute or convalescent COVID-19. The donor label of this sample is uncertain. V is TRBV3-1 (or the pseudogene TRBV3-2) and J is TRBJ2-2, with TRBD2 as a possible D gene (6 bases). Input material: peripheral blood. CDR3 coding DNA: TGTGCCAGCAGCCCCCTGACCGGACTACAGAACACCGGGGAGCTGTTTTTT. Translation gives CASSPLTGLQNTGELFF.